This TCR beta chain was captured in a study of cytomegalovirus exposure and HLA in healthy donors. Study-level findings and limits: Later work associated 17,000 or so TCR beta sequences with HLA alleles at 0.05 false discovery rate.

This CDR3 comprises 14 residues. V was cut by 5 bases and J by 2 bases, with 7 bases left in between. Germline V gene sequence: CDR1 SGHVS, CDR2 FQNEAQ. The PCR employed 60 Vbeta primers together with 13 Jbeta primers. TCRdb's copy holds only in-frame clones and misses some; the assay was immunoSEQ multiplex PCR. The sample has roughly 150,000 clones; just over 70% are singletons. This clone was seen repeatedly, ten times or more. Its target is not known. This sequence originates from a man aged 18-30 years in good health and CMV-seropositive. Input material: PBMCs. The J gene is TRBJ2-6, the V gene TRBV7-8; D ambiguous. The CDR3 DNA reads TGTGCCAGCAGCCACGTAGCTGGGGCCAACGTCCTGACTTTC. This codes for CASSHVAGANVLTF.